This T cell receptor (beta chain) is drawn from a study of shared clonotypes between healthy human individuals. Study-wide background: Three plates were used per donor for CD4 naive, three for CD4 memory, two for CD8 naive and one for CD8 memory. General study results and limits: Clonotypes shared by all four sorted-subset donors had higher generation probabilities than non-shared clonotypes. Rarefaction showed that sequencing of sorted subsets was incomplete (despite large depth).

Assay: immunoSEQ multiplex PCR; the TCRdb copy retains only in-frame clones and omits some. The table lists 850,000 to 1,100,000 clones, around three quarters of them singletons, with 0.7% to 0.95% in the top ten. A word on this clone: Antigen unknown.

None of the donors, who were healthy HIV-negative adults, had recently had acute infections or vaccinations. V dropped 3 bases and J dropped 0; count of bases not matched to a gene: 5. There are 17 residues in the CDR3. Looked up from germline, CDR1 is SGHAT and CDR2 is FQNNGV. The genes are TRBV11-2 and TRBJ2-6, with TRBD2 identical over 7 bases. The receptor was isolated from a man between 18 and 29 years old in good health. Some clones in this sample may be carry-over from other donors' samples. Sequencing was carried out using memory CD4+ T cells from PBMCs. Subset: CD45RA-negative fraction. The CDR3 sequence is CASSLGRGLSGANVLTF. In nucleotides, the CDR3 is TGTGCCAGCAGCTTGGGGAGGGGCCTCTCTGGGGCCAACGTCCTGACTTTC.